This is a list of T cell receptor beta chains from one sample in a study of T cell responses to AZD1222 COVID-19 vaccine. This table comes from immunoSEQ multiplex PCR, and its TCRdb copy is limited to in-frame clones, with some not included. This table has approximately 100,000 clones, 85% appearing once. This specimen was peripheral blood, taken 28 days after the second AZD1222 dose. The receptors shown here come from an adult who received the AZD1222 COVID-19 vaccine. Both conserved end residues are part of each CDR3.

CDR3 | V
CSVTLAGRNYNEQFF | TRBV29-1
CASSQGGSWAANTGELFF | TRBV4-3
CASKRGPNYNEQFF | TRBV19
CASSWGQGDTEAFF | TRBV5-4
CASSLGFEQFF | TRBV5-4
CASSPSPDSAYGYTF | TRBV6-2/TRBV6-3
CASSFSENYGYTF | TRBV28
CASSSPSVGTDTQYF | TRBV5-4
CASSPLPPDSLSGNTIYF | TRBV18
CASSPKRRGPISYEQYF | TRBV18
CASSPWGTGELFF | TRBV27
CASRPGLVINEQFF | TRBV19
CASSLGANTEAFF | TRBV5-5
CASSPGQGVNTEAFF | TRBV2
CASSLVTSGDLNSYEQYF | TRBV28
CASSRGTSGSNEQFF | TRBV11-3
CASRALAGWNIQYF | TRBV6-6
CASSPKIDQPQHF | TRBV18
CASSDRYGEQFF | TRBV2
CAWDRENRYTF | TRBV30
CASSLAFRSTDTQYF | TRBV5-6
CASSRGQGIYEQYF | TRBV7-2
CASSLEGEVTQYF | TRBV5-1
CASTTRAGGTGYTF | TRBV6-5
CASSLEGNNSPLHF | TRBV5-1
CASSWVTGNPNTIYF | TRBV28
CASSWDPTGTQYF | TRBV5-1
CASSTDRIAPLHF | TRBV5-1
CASSEHLGLQTDTQYF | TRBV9
CASSLEDTGELFF | TRBV5-1
CASSPQGTGGVKNNSPLHF | TRBV21-1
CASRPGGASNEKLFF | TRBV5-1
CASRTTSGSDTQYF | TRBV19
CSASSGSGGSPLHF | TRBV20-1
CASSLEWSGELFF | TRBV5-4
CASSVGNGGGTDTQYF | TRBV9
CASSQGGWAGLNEKLFF | TRBV3-1/TRBV3-2
CASNRGNTGELFF | TRBV6-5
CASSLGGSGGYTF | TRBV7-6
CASSQEAEAAGEAFF | TRBV4-1
CASSSGGGDEQYF | TRBV7-9
CASSQSDEQYF | TRBV3-1/TRBV3-2